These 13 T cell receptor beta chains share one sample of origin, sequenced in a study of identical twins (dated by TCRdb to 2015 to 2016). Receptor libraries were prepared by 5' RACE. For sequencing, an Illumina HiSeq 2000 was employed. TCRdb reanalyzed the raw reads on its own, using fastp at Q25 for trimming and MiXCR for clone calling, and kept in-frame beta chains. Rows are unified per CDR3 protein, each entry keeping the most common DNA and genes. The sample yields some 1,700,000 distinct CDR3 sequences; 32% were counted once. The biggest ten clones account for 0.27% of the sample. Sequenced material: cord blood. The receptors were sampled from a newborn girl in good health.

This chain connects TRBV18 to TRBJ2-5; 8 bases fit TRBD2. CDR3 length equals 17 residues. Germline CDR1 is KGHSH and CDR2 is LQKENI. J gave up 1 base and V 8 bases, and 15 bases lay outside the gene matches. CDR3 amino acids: CASLPQRASGLQETQYF. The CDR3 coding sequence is TGTGCCAGCCTACCCCAAAGGGCTAGCGGGCTCCAAGAGACCCAGTACTTC.

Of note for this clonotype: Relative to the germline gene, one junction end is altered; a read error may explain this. DNA for the CDR3: TGTGCCAGCGGCTTGGAGGGGGGCACAGATACGCAGTATTTT. This sequence encodes CASGLEGGTDTQYF. The chain combines TRBV13 with TRBJ2-3; D could derive from TRBD1 or TRBD2 (6 bases each). Germline CDR1 reads PRHDT; CDR2 reads FYEKMQ (reference sequence). The CDR3 runs to 14 residues.

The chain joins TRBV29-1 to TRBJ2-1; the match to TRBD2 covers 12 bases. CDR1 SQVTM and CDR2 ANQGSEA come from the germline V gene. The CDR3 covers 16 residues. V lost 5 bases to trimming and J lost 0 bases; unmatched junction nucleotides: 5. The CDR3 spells CSVRLAGGPSYNEQFF. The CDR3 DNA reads TGCAGCGTTCGGCTAGCGGGAGGGCCCTCCTACAATGAGCAGTTCTTC.

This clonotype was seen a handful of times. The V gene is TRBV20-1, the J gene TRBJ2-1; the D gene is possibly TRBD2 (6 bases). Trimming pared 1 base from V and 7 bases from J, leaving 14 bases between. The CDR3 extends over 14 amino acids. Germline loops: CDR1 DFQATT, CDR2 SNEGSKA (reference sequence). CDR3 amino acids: CSARGGRTLNEQFF. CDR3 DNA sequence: TGCAGTGCTAGAGGTGGGAGGACCTTAAATGAGCAGTTCTTC.

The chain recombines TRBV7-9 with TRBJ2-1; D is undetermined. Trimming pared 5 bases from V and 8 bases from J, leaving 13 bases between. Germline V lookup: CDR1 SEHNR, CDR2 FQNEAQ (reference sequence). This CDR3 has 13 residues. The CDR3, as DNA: TGTGCCAGCAGCCTTGGAATTATCTATGAGCAGTTCTTC. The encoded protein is CASSLGIIYEQFF.

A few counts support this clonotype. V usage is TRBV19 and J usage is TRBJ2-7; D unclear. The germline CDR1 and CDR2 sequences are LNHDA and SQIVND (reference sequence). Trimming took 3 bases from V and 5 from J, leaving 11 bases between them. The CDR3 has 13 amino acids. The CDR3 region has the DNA TGTGCCAGTAGTATCGGCAGGAGCCACGAGCAGTACTTC. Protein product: CASSIGRSHEQYF.

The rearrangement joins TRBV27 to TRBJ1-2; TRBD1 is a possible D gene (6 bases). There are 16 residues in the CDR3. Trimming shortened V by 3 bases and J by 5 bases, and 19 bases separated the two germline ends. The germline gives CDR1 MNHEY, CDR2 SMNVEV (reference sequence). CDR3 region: CASSLTPPDRTYGYTF. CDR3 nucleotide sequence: TGTGCCAGCAGTTTGACCCCCCCTGACAGGACTTATGGCTACACCTTC.

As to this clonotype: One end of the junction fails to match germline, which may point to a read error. CDR3 sequence: CNASLDRNYEQYF. The CDR3 DNA reads TGCAATGCTAGCCTAGACAGGAATTACGAGCAGTACTTC. This chain uses TRBV20-1 with TRBJ2-7, with TRBD1 as a possible D gene (6 bases). The germline gives CDR1 DFQATT, CDR2 SNEGSKA (reference sequence). The CDR3 contains 13 residues.

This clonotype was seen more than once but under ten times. The DNA for the CDR3 is TGTGCCAGCAGCTCCTACCTGTTGCGGAGCTCCTACAATGAGCAGTTCTTC. Translating it yields CASSSYLLRSSYNEQFF. This chain uses TRBV3-1 with TRBJ2-1; D call uncertain. Germline-derived CDR1 and CDR2 are LGHDT and YNNKEL (reference sequence). This CDR3 is 17 amino acids long. The V end was cut by 5 bases, the J end by 0 bases, with 17 bases between.

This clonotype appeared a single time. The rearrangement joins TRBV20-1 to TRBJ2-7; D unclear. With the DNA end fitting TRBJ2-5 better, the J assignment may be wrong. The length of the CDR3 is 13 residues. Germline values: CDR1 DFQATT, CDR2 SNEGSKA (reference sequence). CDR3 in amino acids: CSASSLSHETQYF. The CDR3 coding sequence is TGCAGTGCTAGTTCTCTATCCCATGAGACCCAGTACTTC.

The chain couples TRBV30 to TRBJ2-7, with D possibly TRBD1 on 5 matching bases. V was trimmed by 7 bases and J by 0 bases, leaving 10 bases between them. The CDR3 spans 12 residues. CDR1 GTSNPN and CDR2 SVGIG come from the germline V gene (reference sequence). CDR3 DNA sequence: TGTGCCTTCGACAGCAGCTCCTACGAGCAGTACTTC. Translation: CAFDSSSYEQYF.

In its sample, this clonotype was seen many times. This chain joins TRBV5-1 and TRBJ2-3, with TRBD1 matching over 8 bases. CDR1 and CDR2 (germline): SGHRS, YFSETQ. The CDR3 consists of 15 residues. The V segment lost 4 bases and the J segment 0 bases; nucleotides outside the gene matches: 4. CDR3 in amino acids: CASSAGGVSTDTQYF. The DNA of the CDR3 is TGCGCCAGCAGCGCAGGGGGCGTTAGCACAGATACGCAGTATTTT.

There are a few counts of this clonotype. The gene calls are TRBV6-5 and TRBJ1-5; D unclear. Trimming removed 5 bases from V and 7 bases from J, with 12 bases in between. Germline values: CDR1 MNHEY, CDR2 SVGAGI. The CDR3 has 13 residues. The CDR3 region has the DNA TGTGCCAGCAGTGGACCCCGTAGGCAGCCCCAGCATTTT. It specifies CASSGPRRQPQHF.